The 16 T cell receptor beta chains listed next were all sequenced from one sample in a study of shared clonotypes between healthy human individuals (dated by TCRdb to about 2020). Receptor libraries were prepared by the immunoSEQ multiplex PCR assay. TCRdb provides this immuneACCESS table in a form limited to in-frame rearrangements. Some clones are lacking; in checked studies, under half of them reflect an unresolved V gene, and why the rest are absent is not known. In this sample the table shows roughly 1 million clones, roughly 80% of which occur a single time. Clones ranked in the top ten supply approximately 1.5% of the sample. Sequencing used memory CD4+ T cells sorted from blood. The sample's cell subset or site label, in plain terms: CD45RA-negative fraction. Source of these receptors: a man aged 18 to 35 in good health.

V gene TRBV18 combines with J gene TRBJ1-2, with 8 bases fitting TRBD1. Per the germline V gene, CDR1 is KGHSH and CDR2 is LQKENI. The CDR3 totals 14 residues. After removal of 5 bases from V and 6 bases from J, the junction contained 8 bases not matched to a gene. CDR3 nucleotides: TGTGCCAGCTCAACGAACGGACAGGGTAATGGCTACACCTTC. Its translation: CASSTNGQGNGYTF.

J is TRBJ1-2 and V is TRBV6-6; D is uncertain. Germline values: CDR1 MNHNY, CDR2 SVGAGI (reference sequence). The V and J ends lost 5 bases and 4 bases respectively, with 8 bases between them. This CDR3 is built from 12 residues. As DNA, the CDR3 is TGTGCCAGCAGTCCAAAGGCCTATGGCTACACCTTC. Translation: CASSPKAYGYTF.

This clone was observed once. This chain joins TRBV7-9 and TRBJ2-1; D may match TRBD1 or TRBD2 (6 bases each). V lost 8 bases to trimming and J lost 7 bases, with 21 bases between them. Germline-derived CDR1 and CDR2 are SEHNR and FQNEAQ (reference sequence). The length of the CDR3 is 15 residues. CDR3 nucleotide sequence: TGTGCCAGCTTTTGGACTCCAGGGGACTCGAATGAGCAGTTCTTC. Protein sequence: CASFWTPGDSNEQFF.

This clone came up a few times. V is TRBV30 and J is TRBJ1-1; D remains unclear. Germline V gene data show CDR1 as GTSNPN and CDR2 as SVGIG (reference sequence). CDR3 length: 16 amino acids. V was clipped by 8 bases and J by 8 bases, with 30 bases between them. The CDR3 DNA follows: TGTGCCCTCGGGCCTCTGATGGTGACCCCTCCCAAGGAAGCTTTCTTT. It translates to CALGPLMVTPPKEAFF.

In regard to this clone: Its ends do not fully match the called genes, so a read error is possible. The CDR3 spells CASSLAGVEQTQYF. The CDR3, as DNA: TGTGCTAGCAGCCTAGCGGGAGTGGAACAGACCCAGTACTTC. V and J are TRBV7-7 and TRBJ2-5; 10 nucleotides align to TRBD2. The germline CDR1 and CDR2 sequences are SSHAT and FNYEAQ (reference sequence). The CDR3 is 14 amino acids.

This chain links TRBV11-2 with TRBJ1-3; D is unclear. The V end was cut by 5 bases, the J end by 7 bases, with 15 bases between. The V gene's germline CDR1 is SGHAT and CDR2 FQNNGV. The CDR3 is 14 residues long. CDR3 protein: CASSPARSPNTIYF. CDR3 DNA: TGTGCCAGCAGCCCCGCAAGGAGTCCCAACACCATATATTTT.

The rearrangement joins TRBV5-6 to TRBJ2-3; possible D gene TRBD2, 6 bases. This CDR3 comprises 16 residues. CDR1 and CDR2 from the germline V gene are SGHDT and YYEEEE. Trimming left V 2 bases short and J 2 bases short, with 15 bases between. This CDR3 is CASSFSVAADTDTQYF. The CDR3 DNA sequence: TGTGCCAGCAGCTTTTCGGTAGCGGCCGACACAGATACGCAGTATTTT.

The chain is built from TRBV27 and TRBJ1-5; the match to TRBD1 covers 7 bases. V lost 2 bases to trimming and J lost 6 bases; unmatched junction nucleotides: 7. Germline CDR1 MNHEY, CDR2 SMNVEV (reference sequence). The length of the CDR3 is 15 residues. The CDR3 coding sequence is TGTGCCAGCAGTTTAGAAGGGGGCTGGGGTCAGCCCCAGCATTTT. Protein product: CASSLEGGWGQPQHF.

This clone was found a few times. The CDR3 coding sequence is TGTGCCAGCAGCTCGACAGGCGGACTCAAGCAGTACTTC. Translating it yields CASSSTGGLKQYF. The chain couples TRBV7-2 to TRBJ2-7, with a weak D call TRBD1 (6 bases). Germline CDR1 and CDR2: SGHTA and FQGNSA. V lost 4 bases, J lost 8 bases, and 15 bases lay in between. This CDR3 is 13 amino acids long.

This clone occurred a few times. The genes are TRBV5-6 and TRBJ2-7; TRBD1 is a possible D gene (5 bases). Germline V gene sequence: CDR1 SGHDT, CDR2 YYEEEE. The CDR3 spans 13 residues. V was trimmed by 5 bases and J by 4 bases, leaving 13 bases between them. This CDR3 is CASSQISGYEQYF. The DNA of the CDR3 is TGTGCCAGCAGTCAAATTTCAGGGTACGAGCAGTACTTC.

This chain joins TRBV10-2 and TRBJ1-3, with D maybe TRBD1 (6 bases). The CDR3 covers 17 residues. Trimming removed 7 bases at V and 0 bases at J, with 19 bases between. The V gene's germline CDR1 is WSHSY and CDR2 SAAADI. CDR3 amino acids: CASTPRGTANSGNTIYF. CDR3 coding DNA: TGCGCCAGCACCCCGAGGGGGACGGCCAACTCTGGAAACACCATATATTTT.

The chain links TRBV15 to TRBJ1-2; 9 nucleotides line up with TRBD1. This CDR3 spans 13 amino acids. Germline loops: CDR1 LNHNV, CDR2 YYDKDF (reference sequence). V trimming: 7 bases; J trimming: 7 bases; junction bases outside the gene matches: 7. The CDR3 reads CATTRDRVAGYTF. The CDR3 nucleotides are TGTGCCACCACAAGGGACAGGGTAGCTGGCTACACCTTC.

This clone has only one observation. V and J are TRBV6-5 and TRBJ1-6; no reliable D call. Germline CDR1 reads MNHEY; CDR2 reads SVGAGI. The CDR3 is made up of 15 amino acids. V was pared by 0 bases and J by 14 bases, with 17 bases between. The CDR3 protein is CASSYSIAGERTLHF. CDR3 coding DNA: TGTGCCAGCAGTTACTCGATAGCCGGCGAGAGAACCCTCCACTTT.

This chain uses TRBV5-1 with TRBJ2-4; TRBD2 matches at 8 bases. The V gene end was trimmed by 4 bases and the J gene end by 5 bases; junction bases not matched to a gene: 5. CDR3 length: 14 residues. Germline lookup yields CDR1 SGHRS and CDR2 YFSETQ. The CDR3 bases are TGCGCCAGCAGCAGGGCGGGGGGCGAAAACATTCAGTACTTC. This gives the protein CASSRAGGENIQYF.

The genes are TRBV5-1 and TRBJ1-1, with D possibly matching TRBD1 (6 bases). V was pared by 1 base and J by 2 bases, with 9 bases between. This CDR3 is 14 amino acids long. Germline V gene sequence: CDR1 SGHRS, CDR2 YFSETQ. This CDR3 is CASSLHRENTEAFF. The DNA for the CDR3 is TGCGCCAGCAGCTTGCACAGGGAAAACACTGAAGCTTTCTTT. Combining the CDR3 with reference TRBV5-1 and TRBJ1-1 gives the whole variable domain KAGVTQTPRYLIKTRGQQVTLSCSPISGHRSVSWYQQTPGQGLQFLFEYFSETQRNKGNFPGRFSGRQFSNSRSEMNVSTLELGDSALYLCASSLHRENTEAFFGQGTRLTVV.

This clone was seen a few times. The chain links TRBV6-5 to TRBJ1-4; 9 nucleotides agree with TRBD1. Trimming removed 7 bases from V and 9 bases from J; junction bases left unmatched: 6. The CDR3 spans 13 residues. CDR1 is MNHEY and CDR2 is SVGAGI in the germline V gene. CDR3 nucleotides: TGTGCCAGCACTCCCGGGACAGGGCAAAAACTGTTTTTT. Amino acid sequence: CASTPGTGQKLFF.